A selection of T cell receptor beta chains follows, all from one sample in a study of blood T cell repertoires in COVID-19. Assay: immunoSEQ multiplex PCR; the TCRdb copy retains only in-frame clones and omits some. The table includes about 170,000 clones, over 80% detected once. The sequenced sample was peripheral blood. The receptor set was obtained from a woman older than 75 with COVID-19, enrolled during active disease. The CDR3 runs from the conserved cysteine through the conserved F or W. The D gene is left open where the match is weak. Clone sizes are given selectively: once, few, many, or a class where the clone is expanded.

CDR3 protein	CDR3 DNA	clone size	V gene	J gene	CDR3 length	D gene
CASQGSPYNEQFF	TGTGCCTCCCAGGGATCACCCTACAATGAGCAGTTCTTC	-	TRBV25-1	TRBJ2-1	13	-
CASSGGGTGVQETQYF	TGCGCCAGCAGCGGGGGAGGGACAGGGGTCCAAGAGACCCAGTACTTC	-	TRBV5-1	TRBJ2-5	16	TRBD1
CATSDFEAGLGGYTF	TGTGCCACCAGTGATTTCGAAGCAGGGCTGGGGGGCTACACCTTC	-	TRBV24-1	TRBJ1-2	15	-
CASRNQQGYGYTF	TGTGCCAGCAGGAATCAGCAGGGTTATGGCTACACCTTC	-	TRBV27	TRBJ1-2	13	-
CATRDRGRTEAFF	TGTGCCACCCGGGACAGGGGGAGGACTGAAGCTTTCTTT	-	TRBV19	TRBJ1-1	13	TRBD1
CASRPGLAGTDTQYF	TGTGCCAGCAGACCGGGACTAGCGGGTACAGATACGCAGTATTTT	-	TRBV6-5	TRBJ2-3	15	TRBD2
CASSFGRSSGGVQFF	TGTGCCAGCAGCTTTGGGCGATCGAGCGGGGGGGTGCAGTTCTTC	-	TRBV7-9	TRBJ2-1	15	TRBD2
CASSSMTGRIPLNNEQFF	TGCGCCAGCAGCTCAATGACAGGGCGAATACCACTTAACAATGAGCAGTTCTTC	-	TRBV5-1	TRBJ2-1	18	TRBD1
CSASGQKNTEAFF	TGCAGCGCCTCAGGACAGAAGAACACTGAAGCTTTCTTT	few	TRBV29-1	TRBJ1-1	13	-
CASRIPGLADGYTF	TGTGCCAGCAGAATTCCGGGACTGGCCGATGGCTACACCTTC	-	TRBV6-5	TRBJ1-2	14	-
CASRRTGAMNTEAFF	TGTGCCAGCAGGAGGACAGGTGCGATGAACACTGAAGCTTTCTTT	-	TRBV27	TRBJ1-1	15	TRBD1
CASSPRGSPGANVLTF	TGTGCCAGCAGCCCCCGGGGGTCCCCTGGGGCCAACGTCCTGACTTTC	-	TRBV9	TRBJ2-6	16	-
CASSPGHLNTEAFF	TGTGCCAGCAGCCCCGGACACTTGAACACTGAAGCTTTCTTT	few	TRBV3-1/TRBV3-2	TRBJ1-1	14	-
CASSSTSGSYEQYF	TGTGCCAGCTCATCTACAAGCGGGAGTTACGAGCAGTACTTC	-	TRBV18	TRBJ2-7	14	TRBD2
CATSRDFTSGIGGNIQYF	TGTGCCACCAGCAGAGATTTTACTAGCGGGATAGGGGGAAACATTCAGTACTTC	-	TRBV15	TRBJ2-4	18	TRBD2
CASTSPLAGANTGELFF	TGTGCCAGCACCTCTCCCCTAGCGGGGGCGAACACCGGGGAGCTGTTTTTT	-	TRBV21-1	TRBJ2-2	17	-
CAISESEPSAMRTEAFF	TGTGCCATCAGTGAGTCGGAACCCTCAGCGATGAGAACTGAAGCTTTCTTT	once	TRBV10-3	TRBJ1-1	17	-
CASSLASVPLAEAFF	TGCGCCAGCAGCTTGGCCTCGGTCCCACTCGCTGAAGCTTTCTTT	-	TRBV5-1	TRBJ1-1	15	-
CASSDANPNSPLHF	TGCGCCAGCAGTGACGCGAATCCTAATTCACCCCTCCACTTT	-	TRBV10-1	TRBJ1-6	14	-
CSASKVVDRPDSPLHF	TGCAGTGCTAGTAAAGTAGTAGACAGGCCAGATTCACCCCTCCACTTT	-	TRBV20-1	TRBJ1-6	16	-
CASNDLVSNSPLHF	TGTGCCAGTAACGACTTGGTTTCTAATTCACCCCTCCACTTT	-	TRBV19	TRBJ1-6	14	-
CASSHNTLPGELFF	TGTGCCAGCAGTCATAACACGCTGCCCGGGGAGCTGTTTTTT	once	TRBV27	TRBJ2-2	14	-
CASSKTNSGGGYTF	TGTGCCAGCAGCAAAACAAACTCGGGGGGTGGCTACACCTTC	-	TRBV7-9	TRBJ1-2	14	-
CASRDWGGLADTQYF	TGTGCCAGCAGGGATTGGGGGGGGCTTGCAGATACGCAGTATTTT	-	TRBV4-2	TRBJ2-3	15	-
CASSRQGQLTDTQYF	TGTGCCAGCAGCCGCCAGGGGCAACTAACAGATACGCAGTATTTT	-	TRBV7-3	TRBJ2-3	15	-
CASSVYAGGTQETQYF	TGTGCCAGCAGCGTGTACGCGGGGGGAACCCAAGAGACCCAGTACTTC	-	TRBV9	TRBJ2-5	16	TRBD2
CASSKAQGAPRELFF	TGCGCCAGCAGTAAGGCTCAGGGGGCGCCTCGGGAGCTGTTTTTT	few	TRBV4-1	TRBJ2-2	15	TRBD1
CASSPGSNYGYTF	TGTGCCAGCAGCCCCGGGTCTAACTATGGCTACACCTTC	-	TRBV11-2	TRBJ1-2	13	-
CASSQGLAGAREQYF	TGTGCCAGCAGCCAGGGACTAGCGGGAGCTCGGGAGCAGTACTTC	-	TRBV11-2	TRBJ2-7	15	TRBD2
CASRWGRTDTQYF	TGTGCCAGCCGATGGGGGCGCACAGATACGCAGTATTTT	-	TRBV2	TRBJ2-3	13	-
CATHGTGGGNQPQHF	TGTGCCACCCACGGGACAGGGGGCGGCAATCAGCCCCAGCATTTT	-	TRBV19	TRBJ1-5	15	TRBD1
CASSPGGNQPQHF	TGTGCCAGCAGCCCAGGGGGCAATCAGCCCCAGCATTTT	-	TRBV11-3	TRBJ1-5	13	-
CASDRDGEKLFF	TGTGCCAGCGACAGGGATGGCGAAAAACTGTTTTTT	few	TRBV2	TRBJ1-4	12	TRBD1
CAASGAYGYTF	TGTGCCGCGAGTGGAGCCTATGGCTACACCTTC	-	TRBV6-5	TRBJ1-2	11	-
CASSLVGAANTEAFF	TGTGCCAGCAGCCTCGTAGGGGCGGCGAACACTGAAGCTTTCTTT	-	TRBV5-8	TRBJ1-1	15	-
CASRGTAYGYTF	TGTGCCAGCAGGGGGACAGCCTATGGCTACACCTTC	-	TRBV12-3/TRBV12-4	TRBJ1-2	12	TRBD1
CASRSTGDPYNSPLHF	TGTGCCAGTAGATCCACAGGGGACCCCTATAATTCACCCCTCCACTTT	once	TRBV19	TRBJ1-6	16	TRBD1
CASSLVPGNTEAFF	TGCGCCAGCAGCCTAGTTCCGGGAAACACTGAAGCTTTCTTT	-	TRBV5-1	TRBJ1-1	14	-
CAISPAGSSYEQYF	TGTGCCATCAGCCCGGCGGGGAGCTCCTACGAGCAGTACTTC	-	TRBV10-3	TRBJ2-7	14	-
CASRTDRGGQPQHF	TGTGCCAGCAGAACTGACAGGGGAGGTCAGCCCCAGCATTTT	-	TRBV6-5	TRBJ1-5	14	TRBD1
CASSLGGQINQPQHF	TGTGCCAGCAGCTTGGGAGGACAGATCAATCAGCCCCAGCATTTT	-	TRBV5-6	TRBJ1-5	15	-
CASSFGQGYEQYF	TGTGCCAGCAGCTTCGGACAGGGCTACGAGCAGTACTTC	few	TRBV11-2	TRBJ2-7	13	TRBD1
CASSFSEDTEAFF	TGCGCCAGCAGCTTTTCGGAGGACACTGAAGCTTTCTTT	-	TRBV5-1	TRBJ1-1	13	-
CASIDRTGKEGYTF	TGTGCCAGCATCGACCGAACAGGGAAGGAAGGCTACACCTTC	-	TRBV6-5	TRBJ1-2	14	-
CASRPGTGGETQYF	TGCGCCAGCAGACCCGGGACGGGGGGAGAGACCCAGTACTTC	-	TRBV5-1	TRBJ2-5	14	TRBD2
CASSRMGGSTDTQYF	TGTGCCAGCAGCCGCATGGGGGGGTCCACAGATACGCAGTATTTT	-	TRBV7-3	TRBJ2-3	15	TRBD2
CASSNLAGAAYEQYF	TGTGCCAGCAGCAACCTAGCGGGGGCTGCCTACGAGCAGTACTTC	-	TRBV11-2	TRBJ2-7	15	TRBD2
CASSLESQGYSPLHF	TGTGCCAGCAGCTTAGAGTCACAGGGCTATTCACCCCTCCACTTT	once	TRBV7-8	TRBJ1-6	15	-
CSASVLRDTEAFF	TGCAGTGCTAGTGTACTGAGAGACACTGAAGCTTTCTTT	-	TRBV20-1	TRBJ1-1	13	-
CASSAPGMAGANVLTF	TGTGCCAGTAGCGCCCCGGGTATGGCTGGGGCCAACGTCCTGACTTTC	-	TRBV19	TRBJ2-6	16	-
CASTRAYGTEAFF	TGTGCCAGTACCAGGGCTTATGGCACTGAAGCTTTCTTT	once	TRBV19	TRBJ1-1	13	-
CASSSWWGTSAETQYF	TGCGCCAGCAGCTCATGGTGGGGGACTAGCGCAGAGACCCAGTACTTC	once	TRBV5-1	TRBJ2-5	16	TRBD2
CASSPREWAEAFF	TGTGCCAGCAGCCCCCGGGAGTGGGCTGAAGCTTTCTTT	-	TRBV16	TRBJ1-1	13	-
CASSQDKNTEAFF	TGCGCCAGCAGCCAAGACAAGAACACTGAAGCTTTCTTT	-	TRBV4-1	TRBJ1-1	13	-
CASTGLAGSYNEQFF	TGTGCCAGCACTGGGCTAGCGGGCTCCTACAATGAGCAGTTCTTC	-	TRBV2	TRBJ2-1	15	TRBD2
CASFQDRANSGANVLTF	TGTGCCAGCTTCCAGGACAGGGCGAACTCTGGGGCCAACGTCCTGACTTTC	-	TRBV2	TRBJ2-6	17	TRBD1
CASSLYGQMNTEAFF	TGTGCCAGCAGTCTTTACGGACAGATGAACACTGAAGCTTTCTTT	-	TRBV5-5	TRBJ1-1	15	-
CASSSRGTGGVGTYEQYF	TGTGCCAGCAGCTCCCGTGGGACAGGGGGCGTCGGGACCTACGAGCAGTACTTC	once	TRBV13	TRBJ2-7	18	TRBD1
CASSLSQRGPFF	TGTGCCAGCAGCTTAAGCCAGCGGGGCCCTTTCTTC	-	TRBV7-9	TRBJ2-1	12	TRBD2